These T cell receptor beta chains were read from a single sample in a study of OX40 agonist ivuxolimab in advanced cancers. Here immunoSEQ multiplex PCR was the method, and the copy in TCRdb shows in-frame clones only, minus some. The sample yields about 35,000 clones, around 90% seen once. The sample in question was CD4+ or CD8+ T cells sorted from blood, obtained in a trial of the OX40 agonist ivuxolimab. The receptors were sampled from an adult with an advanced solid tumor such as melanoma, head and neck, liver or kidney cancer. Each CDR3 is given with its conserved first and last residue. A D gene is named only where the DNA matches it firmly. Part of the rows lack a size; the others show once, few, many or a class for expanded clones.

d_gene	abundance	v_gene	j_gene	CDR3aa	CDR3nt
TRBD1	-	TRBV6-1	TRBJ2-7	CASRSQGSVYEQYF	TGTGCCAGCAGATCACAGGGGTCCGTCTACGAGCAGTACTTC
TRBD2	-	TRBV7-9	TRBJ2-5	CASSPGLAGAQETQYF	TGTGCCAGCAGTCCTGGACTAGCGGGAGCTCAAGAGACCCAGTACTTC
TRBD1	once	TRBV28	TRBJ2-3	CASSKTGDQTDTQYF	TGTGCCAGCAGCAAGACAGGGGATCAAACAGATACGCAGTATTTT
-	-	TRBV11-2	TRBJ1-3	CASSARVYPGNTIYF	TGTGCCAGCAGCGCCCGGGTGTATCCTGGAAACACCATATATTTT
-	-	TRBV4-1	TRBJ2-7	CASSQDQASVSYEQYF	TGCGCCAGCAGCCAAGATCAGGCTAGCGTCTCCTACGAGCAGTACTTC
TRBD2	-	TRBV7-9	TRBJ2-7	CASSPTGGYEQYF	TGTGCCAGCAGCCCGACCGGGGGGTACGAGCAGTACTTC
-	-	TRBV9	TRBJ2-5	CASSGRGAFQETQYF	TGTGCCAGCAGCGGGCGCGGGGCATTTCAAGAGACCCAGTACTTC
TRBD2	-	TRBV28	TRBJ2-7	CASSLREGPYEQYF	TGTGCCAGCAGTTTACGGGAGGGCCCCTACGAGCAGTACTTC
-	-	TRBV6-1	TRBJ2-1	CASSDNNEQFF	TGTGCCAGCAGTGATAACAATGAGCAGTTCTTC
-	-	TRBV28	TRBJ1-3	CASTSGVLRSGNTIYF	TGTGCCAGCACTTCAGGGGTGTTGAGGTCTGGAAACACCATATATTTT
TRBD2	-	TRBV4-2	TRBJ2-1	CASSQELAGGGSYNEQFF	TGTGCCAGCAGCCAAGAACTAGCGGGAGGCGGGTCCTACAATGAGCAGTTCTTC
TRBD1	-	TRBV19	TRBJ1-1	CASSMGQGITEAFF	TGTGCCAGTAGTATGGGACAGGGAATCACTGAAGCTTTCTTT
-	-	TRBV7-2	TRBJ2-5	CASSYRVQETQYF	TGTGCCAGCAGCTACAGGGTCCAAGAGACCCAGTACTTC
-	-	TRBV9	TRBJ1-5	CASSGPGEGGNQPQHF	TGTGCCAGCAGCGGGCCCGGGGAAGGGGGAAATCAGCCCCAGCATTTT
-	-	TRBV19	TRBJ1-1	CASSILATTAEAFF	TGTGCCAGTAGTATACTGGCGACAACAGCTGAAGCTTTCTTT
-	-	TRBV28	TRBJ1-5	CASSLDSGRKVNQPQHF	TGTGCCAGCAGTCTCGACAGCGGTCGGAAGGTCAATCAGCCCCAGCATTTT
-	-	TRBV25-1	TRBJ1-1	CASSLRESTEAFF	TGTGCCAGCAGTCTAAGGGAGAGCACTGAAGCTTTCTTT
TRBD2	-	TRBV15	TRBJ2-3	CATSRGNSGVGDTQYF	TGTGCCACCAGCAGAGGCAATAGCGGGGTTGGAGATACGCAGTATTTT
-	-	TRBV11-2	TRBJ2-7	CASCTGSYEQYF	TGTGCCAGCTGTACCGGCTCCTACGAGCAGTACTTC
-	-	TRBV7-9	TRBJ2-5	CASSLAVTGRETQYF	TGTGCCAGCAGCTTAGCGGTCACGGGAAGGGAGACCCAGTACTTC
-	-	TRBV6-1	TRBJ2-7	CASSASAGSYYEQYF	TGTGCCAGCAGTGCCTCAGCCGGGTCTTACTACGAGCAGTACTTC
TRBD1	-	TRBV19	TRBJ2-7	CASRQGTYEQYF	TGTGCCAGCCGACAGGGAACCTACGAGCAGTACTTC
TRBD2	-	TRBV19	TRBJ2-3	CASSIGLAGGPTDTQYF	TGTGCCAGTAGTATCGGGCTAGCGGGAGGGCCGACAGATACGCAGTATTTT
-	once	TRBV6-5	TRBJ1-5	CASSGSAGSALPQHF	TGTGCCAGCAGCGGTTCGGCCGGATCAGCGCTGCCCCAGCATTTT
TRBD2	-	TRBV28	TRBJ2-7	CASSLGLAGASSYEQYF	TGTGCCAGCAGTTTGGGACTAGCGGGAGCTAGCTCCTACGAGCAGTACTTC
TRBD2	-	TRBV6-1	TRBJ2-7	CASIGTSGDSYEQYF	TGTGCCAGCATAGGGACTAGCGGTGATTCCTACGAGCAGTACTTC
TRBD1	-	TRBV27	TRBJ2-7	CASSCLGQGYEQYF	TGTGCCAGCAGTTGCCTGGGACAGGGCTACGAGCAGTACTTC
-	-	TRBV6-4	TRBJ2-6	CASSEGVSGANVLTF	TGTGCCAGCAGTGAAGGAGTATCTGGGGCCAACGTCCTGACTTTC
-	-	TRBV28	TRBJ1-2	CASSFKGEAGKWFGYTF	TGTGCCAGCAGTTTTAAAGGGGAAGCAGGGAAGTGGTTTGGCTACACCTTC
TRBD2	-	TRBV4-1	TRBJ2-7	CASSLRLAGNYEQYF	TGCGCCAGCAGCCTCAGACTAGCGGGGAACTACGAGCAGTACTTC
-	few	TRBV7-9	TRBJ2-1	CASSLLINEQFF	TGTGCCAGCAGCTTACTTATCAATGAGCAGTTCTTC
TRBD1	-	TRBV11-3	TRBJ2-5	CASSFPGQDQETQYF	TGTGCCAGCAGCTTCCCGGGACAGGACCAAGAGACCCAGTACTTC
-	once	TRBV27	TRBJ1-5	CASGRRYSNQPQHF	TGTGCCAGCGGGAGGAGATATAGCAATCAGCCCCAGCATTTT
-	-	TRBV30	TRBJ2-3	CACTGSRDTQYF	TGTGCCTGTACAGGGAGTCGAGATACGCAGTATTTT
-	-	TRBV28	TRBJ2-7	CASTLGRYGEQYF	TGTGCCAGCACCTTAGGACGGTACGGCGAGCAGTACTTC
-	-	TRBV7-2	TRBJ2-7	CASSFFSDFYEQYF	TGTGCCAGCAGCTTTTTTAGCGACTTCTACGAGCAGTACTTC
TRBD1	-	TRBV27	TRBJ2-7	CASSFGAGDRYEQYF	TGTGCCAGCAGTTTTGGGGCAGGGGACAGGTACGAGCAGTACTTC
TRBD1	-	TRBV27	TRBJ2-7	CASSGTGVPHEQYF	TGTGCCAGCAGCGGGACAGGGGTACCGCACGAGCAGTACTTC
-	-	TRBV7-8	TRBJ1-1	CASSLDKGRGTEAFF	TGTGCCAGCAGCTTAGATAAGGGTAGGGGCACTGAAGCTTTCTTT
TRBD1	-	TRBV27	TRBJ2-7	CASSYQGAYEQYF	TGTGCCAGCAGTTACCAGGGGGCCTACGAGCAGTACTTC
TRBD2	-	TRBV7-2	TRBJ2-7	CASSFQREGRYEQYF	TGTGCCAGCAGCTTCCAGCGGGAGGGCCGGTACGAGCAGTACTTC
-	-	TRBV27	TRBJ1-2	CASSFGGGYGYTF	TGTGCCAGCAGTTTCGGGGGCGGATATGGCTACACCTTC